The 23 T cell receptor beta chains in this list originate from one sample, sequenced in a study of PD-1 blockade in mismatch repair-deficient tumors. These receptors' antigens are unknown. Clones were read by immunoSEQ multiplex PCR, and TCRdb kept only the in-frame ones, dropping some. Among several thousand clones, more than 85% were seen once, and the ten largest hold approximately 15%. As to time point: approximately ten-day in vitro stimulation with candidate mutation-associated neoantigen peptide 1. The sequencing used cells cultured in vitro, collected from a patient treated with pembrolizumab. These receptors were collected from an adult with mismatch repair-deficient cancer.

The chain uses TRBV5-4 and TRBJ1-3; 8 bases are shared with TRBD1. Germline V gene lookup returns CDR1 SGHNT and CDR2 YYREEE (reference sequence). V gave up 0 bases and J gave up 0 bases; unmatched junction bases: 8. This CDR3 contains 18 residues. The CDR3 DNA sequence: TGTGCCAGCAGCTTGGAGATACGGACAGGGAGCTCTGGAAACACCATATATTTT. Translating gives CASSLEIRTGSSGNTIYF.

The rearrangement uses TRBV5-5 and TRBJ1-3; D might be TRBD1 (5 bases). The V end lost 2 bases, the J end lost 2 bases, and 14 bases lay between the germline ends. This CDR3 is 16 amino acids long. The germline V gene encodes CDR1 SGHKS and CDR2 YYEKEE (reference sequence). The CDR3 reads CASSFTGQGTGNTIYF. In nucleotides, the CDR3 is TGTGCCAGCAGCTTCACAGGACAAGGTACTGGAAACACCATATATTTT.

This clone came up once. The chain couples TRBV9 to TRBJ2-3; 9 bases fit TRBD2. CDR3 length: 16 amino acids. Trimming removed 0 bases from V and 1 base from J; junction bases left unmatched: 3. Germline V lookup: CDR1 SGDLS, CDR2 YYNGEE. The CDR3 spells CASSVVAGAGTDTQYF. Here the CDR3 DNA reads TGTGCCAGCAGCGTAGTAGCGGGAGCGGGCACAGATACGCAGTATTTT.

The chain links TRBV18 to TRBJ1-4; TRBD1 matches at 7 bases. CDR1 and CDR2 (germline): KGHSH, LQKENI. The ends lost 4 bases at V and 2 bases at J; junction bases unmatched: 4. This CDR3 is 15 amino acids long. The DNA for the CDR3 is TGTGCCAGCTCACTTGCGACAGGGACTAATGAAAAACTGTTTTTT. It codes for CASSLATGTNEKLFF.

The rearrangement links TRBV19 to TRBJ2-7, with 8 bases lining up with TRBD2. The CDR3 spans 14 residues. Trimming cost V 6 bases and J 4 bases; bases outside gene matches: 8. The germline gives CDR1 LNHDA, CDR2 SQIVND (reference sequence). The CDR3 here is CASSRTGGEYEQYF. The DNA for the CDR3 is TGTGCCAGTAGCCGGACCGGGGGGGAATACGAGCAGTACTTC.

Only one count was recorded for this clone. This chain joins TRBV15 and TRBJ2-3; tentatively, D is TRBD2 (6 bases). Germline V gene lookup returns CDR1 LNHNV and CDR2 YYDKDF (reference sequence). Between the trimmed V and J ends, which lost 9 bases and 2 bases, there was a span of 12 bases. This CDR3 is 13 amino acids long. The CDR3, as DNA: TGTGCCACTGGGGGACTGAACACAGATACGCAGTATTTT. Amino acid sequence: CATGGLNTDTQYF. The full variable domain, rest sourced from reference TRBV15 and TRBJ2-3, is DAMVIQNPRYQVTQFGKPVTLSCSQTLNHNVMYWYQQKSSQAPKLLFHYYDKDFNNEADTPDNFQSRRPNTSFCFLDIRSPGLGDTAMYLCATGGLNTDTQYFGPGTRLTVL.

The chain has TRBV5-6 and TRBJ1-1, with a weak D call TRBD1 (5 bases). Germline V lookup: CDR1 SGHDT, CDR2 YYEEEE. The V end was cut by 3 bases, the J end by 3 bases, with 9 bases between. The CDR3 sequence is 13 residues long. CDR3 nucleotides: TGTGCCAGCAGCTCCGGGACCTACACTGAAGCTTTCTTT. Its translation is CASSSGTYTEAFF.

V is TRBV6-5 and J is TRBJ1-1; D gene uncertain. Germline V lookup: CDR1 MNHEY, CDR2 SVGAGI. The CDR3 is 13 amino acids. The V end was cut by 0 bases, the J end by 4 bases, with 6 bases between. The CDR3 region has the DNA TGTGCCAGCAGTTACTCGGCCAGCACTGAAGCTTTCTTT. It specifies CASSYSASTEAFF.

The chain employs TRBV29-1 and TRBJ2-1; D ambiguous. Germline assignment: CDR1 SQVTM and CDR2 ANQGSEA. The ends were cut back, 5 bases at V and 6 bases at J, with 11 bases in the middle. This CDR3 has 12 amino acids. CDR3 region: CSVTPGTNEQFF. In DNA form, the CDR3 reads TGCAGCGTTACCCCAGGAACCAATGAGCAGTTCTTC.

The chain has TRBV11-2 and TRBJ2-1; 9 nucleotides align to TRBD1. V lost 4 bases to trimming and J lost 10 bases; unmatched junction nucleotides: 11. Germline V lookup: CDR1 SGHAT, CDR2 FQNNGV. This CDR3 spans 15 amino acids. CDR3 in DNA: TGTGCCAGCAGCTACACAGGGGGCGCAGTGAGCGAGCAGTTCTTC. Translation gives CASSYTGGAVSEQFF.

The chain combines TRBV9 with TRBJ1-6; 8 positions match TRBD1. This CDR3 is 14 amino acids long. V gave up 3 bases and J gave up 8 bases; unmatched junction bases: 4. Germline-derived CDR1 and CDR2 are SGDLS and YYNGEE. The CDR3 is CASSGTGRHSPLHF. CDR3 coding DNA: TGTGCCAGCAGCGGGACAGGGAGGCATTCACCCCTCCACTTT.

This chain connects TRBV28 to TRBJ1-2, with TRBD1 matching 11 bases. This CDR3 spans 15 amino acids. Germline loops: CDR1 MDHEN, CDR2 SYDVKM. V gave up 6 bases and J gave up 4 bases; unmatched junction bases: 7. CDR3 sequence reads: CASSPPGTGGYGYTF. The CDR3 nucleotides are TGTGCCAGCAGCCCGCCCGGGACAGGGGGCTATGGCTACACCTTC.

The chain combines TRBV18 with TRBJ1-1; no firm D call. The CDR3 has 14 amino acids. Germline CDR1 is KGHSH and CDR2 is LQKENI. Trimming took off 3 bases at V and 5 bases at J, with 13 bases between the two ends. CDR3 DNA: TGTGCCAGCTCACCGGGTTCGGGGTATACTGAAGCTTTCTTT. Amino acids: CASSPGSGYTEAFF.

J is TRBJ1-2 and V is TRBV5-1, with a tentative D call TRBD1 (5 bases). V gave up 4 bases and J gave up 11 bases, with 18 bases separating them. Germline assignment: CDR1 SGHRS and CDR2 YFSETQ. The CDR3 is made up of 13 amino acids. The CDR3 region has the DNA TGCGCCAGCAGCAGACCCGACGGGAGGGGTTACACCTTC. Amino acids: CASSRPDGRGYTF.

This clone was observed once. This chain connects TRBV27 to TRBJ1-4; 9 bases agree with TRBD1. V was pared by 5 bases and J by 5 bases, with 6 bases of the junction left unmatched. Germline loops: CDR1 MNHEY, CDR2 SMNVEV (reference sequence). The CDR3 loop spans 15 amino acids. The CDR3 spells CASSAQGAGNEKLFF. CDR3 coding DNA: TGTGCCAGCAGTGCACAGGGGGCGGGGAATGAAAAACTGTTTTTT.

The CDR3 here is CASSVGASGRLGTDTQYF. CDR3 in DNA: TGTGCCAGCAGCGTAGGGGCTAGCGGGAGATTGGGCACAGATACGCAGTATTTT. The V call is TRBV9, the J call TRBJ2-3; 10 bases agree with TRBD2. The V gene end was trimmed by 0 bases and the J gene end by 1 base; junction bases not matched to a gene: 8. The length of the CDR3 is 18 residues. Germline CDR1 and CDR2: SGDLS and YYNGEE.

V is TRBV5-1 and J is TRBJ1-4; D is ambiguous. Trimming pared 0 bases from V and 5 bases from J, leaving 8 bases between. Germline assignment: CDR1 SGHRS and CDR2 YFSETQ. The CDR3 covers 14 residues. CDR3 loop: CASSLGAGNEKLFF. The CDR3 DNA reads as TGCGCCAGCAGCTTGGGGGCAGGCAATGAAAAACTGTTTTTT. Combining the CDR3 with reference TRBV5-1 and TRBJ1-4 gives the whole variable domain KAGVTQTPRYLIKTRGQQVTLSCSPISGHRSVSWYQQTPGQGLQFLFEYFSETQRNKGNFPGRFSGRQFSNSRSEMNVSTLELGDSALYLCASSLGAGNEKLFFGSGTQLSVL.

The rearrangement joins TRBV5-4 to TRBJ2-7; D call uncertain. This CDR3 is built from 14 residues. CDR1 SGHNT and CDR2 YYREEE come from the germline V gene (reference sequence). V was clipped by 0 bases and J by 1 base, with 8 bases between them. The CDR3 region is CASSLGQASYEQYF. Written as DNA, the CDR3 is TGTGCCAGCAGCTTGGGTCAGGCTTCCTACGAGCAGTACTTC.

The chain recombines TRBV7-1 with TRBJ2-7, with D possibly TRBD2 on 6 matching bases. TRBV7-1 counts as an open reading frame of uncertain function. V lost 4 bases, J lost 5 bases, and 15 bases lay in between. The length of the CDR3 is 14 residues. The CDR3 reads CASSLAVVRDEQYF. CDR3 DNA: TGTGCCAGCAGCTTAGCGGTTGTCAGGGACGAGCAGTACTTC.

The V gene is TRBV27, the J gene TRBJ2-2; 14 bases agree with TRBD2. The length of the CDR3 is 22 residues. Germline V CDR1 and CDR2: MNHEY, SMNVEV (reference sequence). J gave up 1 base and V 1 base, and 14 bases lay outside the gene matches. The CDR3 is CASSLYGLSGTSGSQNTGELFF. In DNA form, the CDR3 reads TGTGCCAGCAGTTTATATGGTCTATCTGGGACTAGCGGGAGCCAGAACACCGGGGAGCTGTTTTTT.

The CDR3 DNA reads TGCGCCAGCAGCTTGTCCGGGAGTGAAGTTAATGAGCAGTTCTTC. It encodes CASSLSGSEVNEQFF. This chain joins TRBV5-1 and TRBJ2-1; D is perhaps TRBD2 (6 bases). CDR1 and CDR2 from the germline V gene are SGHRS and YFSETQ. The CDR3 contains 15 residues. V lost 1 base and J 7 bases, leaving 15 bases between the germline ends.

This chain uses TRBV11-3 with TRBJ2-3; possibly TRBD1 or TRBD2 for D (5 bases each). Germline V lookup: CDR1 SGHNT, CDR2 YENEEA. With 5 bases removed from V and 10 bases from J, the gap between germline ends came to 22 bases. This CDR3 spans 15 amino acids. DNA for the CDR3: TGTGCCAGCAGCCTTGGGACGCTTGTTAGGGTGGCGCAGTATTTT. It translates to CASSLGTLVRVAQYF.

This clone is large in the sample. The chain links TRBV29-1 to TRBJ2-5; D ambiguous. The CDR3 covers 12 residues. Germline-derived CDR1 and CDR2 are SQVTM and ANQGSEA. Trimming cost V 7 bases and J 2 bases, with 11 bases left between them. The CDR3 DNA is TGCAGCGCTGACTGGTCACAAGAGACCCAGTACTTC. Amino acids: CSADWSQETQYF.